One sample yielded the 29 T cell receptor beta chains listed below, sequenced in a study of blood T cell repertoires in COVID-19. The repertoire was sequenced with immunoSEQ multiplex PCR; TCRdb's copy has only in-frame clones and lacks some. The sample carries under 60,000 clones, about 90% recorded once. The sequenced sample was peripheral blood. Source of these receptors: a human donor in a cohort sampled during active COVID-19.

This chain connects TRBV2 to TRBJ2-7; D possibly corresponds to TRBD1 (5 bases). Germline V gives CDR1 SNHLY, CDR2 FYNNEI. Trimming pared 0 bases from V and 4 bases from J, leaving 16 bases between. The CDR3 spans 16 residues. Written as DNA, the CDR3 is TGTGCCAGCAGTGAAGCGATCCACAGGTCGAAGTACGAGCAGTACTTC. It specifies CASSEAIHRSKYEQYF.

The count of this clone is one. The rearrangement joins TRBV25-1 to TRBJ2-4; tentatively, D is TRBD2 (6 bases). This CDR3 spans 14 amino acids. Between the trimmed V and J ends, which lost 6 bases and 5 bases, there was a span of 14 bases. Germline V gives CDR1 MGHDK, CDR2 SYGVNS. CDR3 sequence (DNA): TGTGCCAGCAGGAAAGCGGGCGCCCAAAACATTCAGTACTTC. This codes for CASRKAGAQNIQYF.

The chain couples TRBV3-1 (or the pseudogene TRBV3-2) to TRBJ2-1, with 8 bases matching TRBD2. V shed 2 bases, J shed 0 bases, and the junction held 6 bases outside the gene matches. The CDR3 sequence is 17 residues long. The germline CDR1 and CDR2 sequences are LGHDT and YNNKEL (reference sequence). CDR3 sequence: CASSQFASGSSYNEQFF. The CDR3 DNA follows: TGTGCCAGCAGCCAATTTGCCAGCGGGAGCTCCTACAATGAGCAGTTCTTC.

This rearrangement joins TRBV7-3 to TRBJ2-3; 7 positions match TRBD2. V shed 1 base, J shed 0 bases, and the junction held 7 bases outside the gene matches. Looked up from germline, CDR1 is SGHTA and CDR2 is FQGTGA. CDR3 size: 17 residues. The CDR3 DNA reads TGTGCCAGCAGCTTAATTCCGGCGGGAGTAAGCACAGATACGCAGTATTTT. Translating it yields CASSLIPAGVSTDTQYF.

The V call is TRBV5-1, the J call TRBJ2-7, with a weak D call TRBD1 (5 bases). This CDR3 is 13 amino acids long. V lost 1 base, J lost 3 bases, and 8 bases lay in between. From germline, CDR1 is SGHRS and CDR2 YFSETQ. DNA of the CDR3: TGCGCCAGCAGCTTGAAGGGGAACTACGAGCAGTACTTC. Amino acids: CASSLKGNYEQYF.

This sequence joins TRBV30 and TRBJ2-1; TRBD2 matches at 11 bases. The CDR3 is made up of 14 amino acids. Germline-derived CDR1 and CDR2 are GTSNPN and SVGIG (reference sequence). Losses at the gene ends were 4 bases for V and 6 bases for J; bases not matched to a gene: 5. CDR3 protein: CAWKVAGGRNEQFF. For the CDR3, the DNA is TGTGCCTGGAAGGTAGCGGGAGGGCGCAATGAGCAGTTCTTC.

The chain couples TRBV5-1 to TRBJ1-5, with 7 bases aligning to TRBD1. Germline CDR1 and CDR2: SGHRS and YFSETQ. There are 15 residues in the CDR3. V shed 0 bases, J shed 5 bases, and the junction held 5 bases outside the gene matches. Here the CDR3 reads CASSLEGAGYQPQHF. The CDR3 DNA reads as TGCGCCAGCAGCTTGGAGGGGGCGGGGTATCAGCCCCAGCATTTT.

The chain joins TRBV11-2 to TRBJ2-5, with D perhaps matching TRBD1 (7 bases). With 0 bases removed from V and 5 bases from J, the gap between germline ends came to 13 bases. This CDR3 is 15 amino acids long. Germline values: CDR1 SGHAT, CDR2 FQNNGV. The CDR3 nucleotides read TGTGCCAGCAGCTTAGAACGACAGGGAGGCGAGACCCAGTACTTC. Protein: CASSLERQGGETQYF.

This sequence joins TRBV9 and TRBJ2-2; 8 bases align to TRBD1. With V trimmed by 3 bases and J by 4 bases, 5 bases remained unmatched. The CDR3 is 15 residues long. Germline CDR1 SGDLS, CDR2 YYNGEE. The CDR3 coding sequence is TGTGCCAGCAGCGGGCGGACAGGGCGCACCGGGGAGCTGTTTTTT. Translation gives CASSGRTGRTGELFF.

The V call is TRBV19, the J call TRBJ1-3; TRBD1 might be the D (5 bases). Trimming took off 7 bases at V and 0 bases at J, with 13 bases between the two ends. Germline V gives CDR1 LNHDA, CDR2 SQIVND (reference sequence). The CDR3 contains 15 residues. The CDR3 DNA sequence: TGTGCCAGTACTAACGGGGACTTCTCTGGAAACACCATATATTTT. Translating it yields CASTNGDFSGNTIYF.

This chain links TRBV29-1 with TRBJ1-2, with 7 positions matching TRBD1. CDR3 size: 12 residues. J was trimmed by 8 bases and V by 6 bases; bases with no gene match: 9. The germline V gene encodes CDR1 SQVTM and CDR2 ANQGSEA. The CDR3 sequence: CSVQGGTDGYTF. The CDR3 coding sequence is TGCAGCGTCCAAGGGGGGACAGACGGCTACACCTTC.

The chain joins TRBV19 to TRBJ1-1; D call uncertain. CDR1 is LNHDA, CDR2 SQIVND, per germline (reference sequence). Trimming shortened V by 3 bases and J by 0 bases, and 14 bases separated the two germline ends. The CDR3 is 16 amino acids. The CDR3 DNA follows: TGTGCCAGTAGTATGGTAAGTCTCGGAGTGAACACTGAAGCTTTCTTT. This translates into CASSMVSLGVNTEAFF. The full variable domain, with the rest looked up from reference TRBV19 and TRBJ1-1, is DGGITQSPKYLFRKEGQNVTLSCEQNLNHDAMYWYRQDPGQGLRLIYYSQIVNDFQKGDIAEGYSVSREKKESFPLTVTSAQKNPTAFYLCASSMVSLGVNTEAFFGQGTRLTVV.

The chain combines TRBV7-6 with TRBJ1-4; TRBD1 matches at 7 bases. Trimming cost V 3 bases and J 1 base; bases outside gene matches: 8. Germline CDR1 SGHVS, CDR2 FNYEAQ. This CDR3 is built from 17 residues. The CDR3 is CASSFDRVGLTNEKLFF. The CDR3 coding sequence is TGTGCCAGCAGCTTTGACAGGGTGGGGTTAACTAATGAAAAACTGTTTTTT.

The chain uses TRBV6-5 and TRBJ1-2; D might be TRBD1 (5 bases). V was clipped by 5 bases and J by 4 bases, with 14 bases between them. CDR1 MNHEY and CDR2 SVGAGI come from the germline V gene. The CDR3 spans 14 residues. For the CDR3, the DNA is TGTGCCAGCAGTCCACCGGGGGGAGGCTATGGCTACACCTTC. Its translation is CASSPPGGGYGYTF.

The gene calls are TRBV6-5 and TRBJ2-1; 8 bases are shared with TRBD1. V lost 9 bases to trimming and J lost 0 bases; unmatched junction nucleotides: 7. Germline V lookup: CDR1 MNHEY, CDR2 SVGAGI. The CDR3 has 15 residues. This chain's CDR3 is CASDKTGVSYNEQFF. CDR3 DNA sequence: TGTGCCAGTGATAAGACAGGGGTCTCCTACAATGAGCAGTTCTTC.

The chain combines TRBV7-9 with TRBJ1-4; maybe TRBD1 (6 bases). CDR1 SEHNR and CDR2 FQNEAQ come from the germline V gene (reference sequence). CDR3 length: 13 amino acids. Deletions cut 5 bases from V and 6 bases from J, with 10 bases between. CDR3 DNA: TGTGCCAGCAGCACGGACAGAGATGAAAAACTGTTTTTT. Translation gives CASSTDRDEKLFF.

The chain uses TRBV2 and TRBJ2-7; TRBD2 matches at 11 bases. J lost 4 bases, V lost 6 bases, and 5 bases had no gene match. CDR1 SNHLY and CDR2 FYNNEI come from the germline V gene. CDR3 length: 14 amino acids. The CDR3 loop reads CASRDGTSGYEQYF. The CDR3 DNA follows: TGTGCCAGCAGGGACGGGACTAGCGGATACGAGCAGTACTTC. The full variable domain, its missing parts supplied by reference TRBV2 and TRBJ2-7, is EPEVTQTPSHQVTQMGQEVILRCVPISNHLYFYWYRQILGQKVEFLVSFYNNEISEKSEIFDDQFSVERPDGSNFTLKIRSTKLEDSAMYFCASRDGTSGYEQYFGPGTRLTVT.

The chain uses TRBV11-3 and TRBJ2-1, with TRBD1 as a possible D gene (6 bases). There are 13 residues in the CDR3. V lost 3 bases to trimming and J lost 8 bases, with 11 bases between them. Germline-derived CDR1 and CDR2 are SGHNT and YENEEA. The CDR3 protein is CASSFRGGDEQFF. The CDR3 DNA follows: TGTGCCAGCAGCTTCAGGGGTGGTGATGAGCAGTTCTTC.

V gene TRBV11-2 combines with J gene TRBJ2-2; D uncertain. Deletions cut 0 bases from V and 0 bases from J, with 11 bases between. The CDR3 covers 17 residues. The germline V gene encodes CDR1 SGHAT and CDR2 FQNNGV. CDR3 coding DNA: TGTGCCAGCAGCTTAGATCTTCGACTTCCGAACACCGGGGAGCTGTTTTTT. Protein sequence: CASSLDLRLPNTGELFF. The entire variable domain, with the rest obtained from reference TRBV11-2 and TRBJ2-2, is as follows: EAGVAQSPRYKIIEKRQSVAFWCNPISGHATLYWYQQILGQGPKLLIQFQNNGVVDDSQLPKDRFSAERLKGVDSTLKIQPAKLEDSAVYLCASSLDLRLPNTGELFFGEGSRLTVL.

The CDR3: CARGQESSYNSPLHF. The DNA for the CDR3 is TGCGCCAGGGGACAGGAGAGCTCCTATAATTCACCCCTCCACTTT. The chain employs TRBV5-1 and TRBJ1-6; 8 bases map to TRBD1. The CDR3 loop spans 15 amino acids. The V gene end was trimmed by 8 bases and the J gene end by 0 bases; junction bases not matched to a gene: 4. CDR1 is SGHRS and CDR2 is YFSETQ in the germline V gene.

J is TRBJ2-3 and V is TRBV6-5, with unresolved D. V lost 6 bases, J lost 1 base, and 8 bases lay in between. There are 13 residues in the CDR3. The germline V gene encodes CDR1 MNHEY and CDR2 SVGAGI. Written as DNA, the CDR3 is TGTGCCAGCAGGTCGCGGCGCACAGATACGCAGTATTTT. This encodes CASRSRRTDTQYF.

Here the CDR3 DNA reads TGCGCCAGCAGCGCAATAGAACCGGGACAGGGAGTAGGGGCTTTCTTT. It specifies CASSAIEPGQGVGAFF. The chain links TRBV5-1 to TRBJ1-1; 9 bases are shared with TRBD1. V lost 4 bases to trimming and J lost 11 bases; unmatched junction nucleotides: 18. In germline, CDR1 is SGHRS, CDR2 YFSETQ. The CDR3 contains 16 residues.

The chain joins TRBV28 to TRBJ1-1, with 7 bases that match TRBD1. The ends lost 2 bases at V and 0 bases at J; junction bases unmatched: 6. The CDR3 has 16 residues. Germline V lookup: CDR1 MDHEN, CDR2 SYDVKM. The CDR3 DNA reads TGTGCCAGCAGTTTAGGAGGGGGCCCACTGAACACTGAAGCTTTCTTT. Its translation: CASSLGGGPLNTEAFF.

CDR3 residues: CASSPGGLAWTDTQYF. For the CDR3, the DNA is TGTGCCAGCAGCCCGGGGGGATTAGCCTGGACAGATACGCAGTATTTT. The chain combines TRBV2 with TRBJ2-3, with TRBD2 matching over 7 bases. Germline V gene lookup returns CDR1 SNHLY and CDR2 FYNNEI. There are 16 residues in the CDR3. V lost 6 bases and J lost 3; bases outside the gene matches: 12.

This sequence joins TRBV18 and TRBJ2-2; a weak D match, TRBD2 (5 bases). The CDR3 is made up of 14 amino acids. The V end was cut by 6 bases, the J end by 4 bases, with 12 bases between. Germline-derived CDR1 and CDR2 are KGHSH and LQKENI. CDR3 in amino acids: CASSKASITGELFF. Here the CDR3 DNA reads TGTGCCAGCTCTAAGGCTAGCATCACCGGGGAGCTGTTTTTT.

The chain has TRBV5-1 and TRBJ2-7; tentatively, D is TRBD1 (6 bases). The CDR3 runs 14 residues. Trimming stripped 5 bases from V and 2 bases from J, with 14 bases between. Germline CDR1 SGHRS, CDR2 YFSETQ. The CDR3 bases are TGCGCCAGCAGTCCTAGGACAGTAACCTACGAGCAGTACTTC. The encoded protein is CASSPRTVTYEQYF.

This chain links TRBV6-4 with TRBJ2-1; 7 nucleotides align to TRBD1. Germline V gives CDR1 MRHNA, CDR2 SNTAGT. The CDR3 is 14 amino acids. The V and J ends lost 6 bases and 4 bases, in that order; junction bases with no gene match: 6. In DNA form, the CDR3 reads TGTGCCAGCAGCCCAGGGGGTGGGTACAATGAGCAGTTCTTC. It is translated as CASSPGGGYNEQFF.

The V gene is TRBV28, the J gene TRBJ2-2; D is perhaps TRBD1 (6 bases). The V end was cut by 6 bases, the J end by 1 base, with 9 bases between. There are 14 residues in the CDR3. Germline CDR1 MDHEN, CDR2 SYDVKM. CDR3 in DNA: TGTGCCAGCAGAACAGGGCGGAACACCGGGGAGCTGTTTTTT. Its translation: CASRTGRNTGELFF.

This clone was counted between two and nine times. The DNA of the CDR3 is TGCAGTGCTAGTTACAGTGGATTGCAGTACTTC. This gives the protein CSASYSGLQYF. The chain employs TRBV20-1 and TRBJ2-7, with unresolved D. Trimming cost V 3 bases and J 9 bases, with 12 bases left between them. The CDR3 sequence is 11 residues long. Germline loops: CDR1 DFQATT, CDR2 SNEGSKA (reference sequence).